The T cell receptor (beta chain) under discussion was sequenced for a study of shared clonotypes between healthy human individuals. General study results and limits: Larger richness was generally estimated for naive than memory subsets.

It was across several immunoSEQ plates that each subset's genomic DNA was evenly split. It was around 220 ng DNA, 25,000 to 35,000 T cell genomes, that sorted-subset replicate PCRs used. Sequencing used immunoSEQ multiplex PCR; TCRdb keeps in-frame clones, though not all of them. The sample gives a few million clones, about 92% of which show up once; around 0.15% is in the top ten. About this clone itself: What it recognizes is unknown.

This CDR3 spans 14 amino acids. V shed 4 bases and J 5 bases; nucleotides not matched to a gene: 5. Germline CDR1 LNHDA, CDR2 SQIVND (reference sequence). V usage is TRBV19 and J usage is TRBJ1-2; 9 bases map to TRBD1. This sequence was found in a man between 18 and 35 years old in good health. Sequencing was done on a sample of naive CD4+ T cells sorted from blood. Subset described: CD45RA+ positively selected. The CDR3, as DNA: TGTGCCAGTAGTAGGGGACAGGGAGTTTATGGCTACACCTTC. Translated: CASSRGQGVYGYTF. The variable domain in full, with the rest retrieved from reference TRBV19 and TRBJ1-2, is DGGITQSPKYLFRKEGQNVTLSCEQNLNHDAMYWYRQDPGQGLRLIYYSQIVNDFQKGDIAEGYSVSREKKESFPLTVTSAQKNPTAFYLCASSRGQGVYGYTFGSGTRLTVV.